The clone carrying this T cell receptor (beta chain) occurred a few times. Its antigen is as yet unknown. 60 Vbeta and 13 Jbeta primers were used in PCR. Profiled with immunoSEQ multiplex PCR; TCRdb holds only in-frame clones, not every one. Of 60,000 to 75,000 clones in the sample, 70% to 75% are singletons; the top ten hold 20% to 25%. These data originate in a study of cytomegalovirus exposure and HLA in healthy donors. Study-wide results and limits: Across HLA loci, a later analysis found differing TCR association rates, with DRB1 most and HLA-C fewest.

The CDR3 contains 15 residues. With V trimmed by 5 bases and J by 9 bases, 10 bases remained unmatched. The germline V gene encodes CDR1 SNHLY and CDR2 FYNNEI. Sequences were obtained from PBMCs. The clonotype comes from a woman under 40 in good health and CMV-seropositive. This rearrangement joins TRBV2 to TRBJ2-5, with 12 bases fitting TRBD1. The CDR3 region is CASSSGTGGRRAQYF. CDR3 DNA: TGTGCCAGCAGTTCCGGGACAGGGGGCCGGAGGGCCCAGTACTTC.